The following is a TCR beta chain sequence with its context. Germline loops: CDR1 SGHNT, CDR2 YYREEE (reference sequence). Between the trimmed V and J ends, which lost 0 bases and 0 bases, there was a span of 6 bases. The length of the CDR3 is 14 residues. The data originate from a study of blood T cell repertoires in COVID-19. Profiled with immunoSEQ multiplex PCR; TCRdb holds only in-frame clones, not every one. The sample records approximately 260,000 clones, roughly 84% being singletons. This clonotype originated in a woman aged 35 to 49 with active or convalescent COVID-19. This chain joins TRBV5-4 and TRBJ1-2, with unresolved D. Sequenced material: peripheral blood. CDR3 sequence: CASSLAGANYGYTF. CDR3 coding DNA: TGTGCCAGCAGCTTGGCCGGAGCTAACTATGGCTACACCTTC.